This entry lists 11 T cell receptor beta chains sequenced from one sample in a study of control samples from healthy donors and cancer patients (dated by TCRdb to the early 2020s). The receptor library was made with the immunoSEQ multiplex PCR assay. This immuneACCESS table, as held by TCRdb, lists in-frame sequences with V and J called but not all clones. Of the missing ones, under half trace to an unresolved V gene in checked studies; the others have no known cause. For this sample the table gives about 120,000 clones, of which around 89% were detected only once. The top ten hold 1.1% of the sample. Sequencing used PBMCs. These receptors originate from a woman in her fifties or sixties with colorectal cancer.

The gene calls are TRBV5-1 and TRBJ1-5, with 12 nucleotides matching TRBD1. Germline V gene data show CDR1 as SGHRS and CDR2 as YFSETQ. The CDR3 spans 15 residues. V dropped 2 bases and J dropped 5; count of bases not matched to a gene: 2. In DNA, the CDR3 is TGCGCCAGCAGCTTTGGGACAGGGGGCTATCAGCCCCAGCATTTT. Amino acids: CASSFGTGGYQPQHF.

The chain has TRBV5-6 and TRBJ2-7; 13 bases fit TRBD2. J gave up 2 bases and V 3 bases, and 5 bases lay outside the gene matches. CDR1 and CDR2 (germline): SGHDT, YYEEEE. The CDR3 has 16 amino acids. The CDR3 reads CASSSFGLAGAYEQYF. As DNA, the CDR3 is TGTGCCAGCAGCTCTTTTGGACTAGCGGGGGCCTACGAGCAGTACTTC.

The chain recombines TRBV7-6 with TRBJ2-2, with 12 bases identical to TRBD2. The germline V gene has CDR1 SGHVS and CDR2 FNYEAQ. The trim removed 2 bases at V and 4 bases at J, leaving 5 bases unmatched. This CDR3 has 17 amino acids. The CDR3 protein is CASSLTLAGGRTGELFF. CDR3 nucleotides: TGTGCCAGCAGCTTAACGCTAGCGGGGGGGCGCACCGGGGAGCTGTTTTTT.

CDR3 DNA sequence: TGTGCCATCAGGAAGTCTTCGGACGGGACTGCCTACGAGCAGTACTTC. Its translation is CAIRKSSDGTAYEQYF. The genes are TRBV10-3 and TRBJ2-7; TRBD2 might be the D (6 bases). The CDR3 has 16 amino acids. V dropped 6 bases and J dropped 2 bases, with 20 bases sitting between them. Germline assignment: CDR1 ENHRY and CDR2 SYGVKD.

The rearrangement links TRBV3-1 (or the pseudogene TRBV3-2) to TRBJ1-6; D is ambiguous. Germline-derived CDR1 and CDR2 are LGHDT and YNNKEL (reference sequence). This CDR3 region has 15 residues. The V gene lost 4 bases and the J gene lost 3 bases, with 10 bases spanning the gap. In DNA, the CDR3 is TGTGCCAGCAGCCCGTCGGACCACTATAATTCACCCCTCCACTTT. Amino acids: CASSPSDHYNSPLHF.

There are a few counts of this clone. The V gene is TRBV21-1, the J gene TRBJ2-2; the DNA was not used to check the table's D call, TRBD2. TRBV21-1 is marked as a pseudogene. There are 16 residues in the CDR3. This CDR3 reads CASKAGLGGSTGELFF. In nucleotides, the CDR3 is TGTGCCAGCAAAGCGGGACTAGGAGGATCCACCGGGGAGCTGTTTTTT.

The chain has TRBV2 and TRBJ1-2; 9 bases match TRBD1. Germline V CDR1 and CDR2: SNHLY, FYNNEI. J lost 5 bases, V lost 1 base, and 8 bases had no gene match. This CDR3 spans 16 amino acids. CDR3 residues: CASSEEVGQGGYGYTF. CDR3 DNA: TGTGCCAGCAGTGAAGAGGTGGGACAGGGAGGGTATGGCTACACCTTC.

This chain connects TRBV5-1 to TRBJ1-3, with no clear D. Germline assignment: CDR1 SGHRS and CDR2 YFSETQ. Trimming pared 3 bases from V and 0 bases from J, leaving 7 bases between. The CDR3 is made up of 14 amino acids. The CDR3 DNA reads TGCGCCAGCAGCTCGTGGGGCTCTGGAAACACCATATATTTT. Amino acids: CASSSWGSGNTIYF.

The genes are TRBV6-6 and TRBJ1-2, with D possibly TRBD1 on 6 matching bases. This CDR3 region has 15 residues. V was shortened by 6 bases and J by 7 bases, with 21 bases between the two germline ends. Germline V gives CDR1 MNHNY, CDR2 SVGAGI (reference sequence). CDR3 sequence reads: CASSPTQGFLGGYTF. The CDR3 DNA reads TGTGCCAGCAGCCCGACACAGGGATTCTTAGGTGGCTACACCTTC.

The gene calls are TRBV27 and TRBJ2-7; D may be TRBD2 (7 bases). This CDR3 region has 15 residues. Trimming took off 6 bases at V and 5 bases at J, with 20 bases between the two ends. Looked up from germline, CDR1 is MNHEY and CDR2 is SMNVEV (reference sequence). CDR3: CASRLSGQGRDEQYF. The CDR3 nucleotides read TGTGCCAGCAGGCTCTCGGGGCAGGGGAGGGACGAGCAGTACTTC.

This clone has only a few counts. This chain joins TRBV7-3 and TRBJ2-3; 8 positions agree with TRBD1. Trimming took 5 bases from V and 2 from J; bases not matched to a gene: 3. CDR1 is SGHTA, CDR2 FQGTGA, per germline. The CDR3 is made up of 14 amino acids. CDR3 sequence (DNA): TGTGCCAGCAGCCGGGACAGGAACACAGATACGCAGTATTTT. Translation gives CASSRDRNTDTQYF.